What follows are 21 T cell receptor beta chains derived from one specimen sequenced in a study of chemoradiotherapy in HPV16-positive cancers. Some clones are missing from TCRdb's copy, which holds only in-frame ones; the method was immunoSEQ multiplex PCR. The table includes approximately 20,000 clones, roughly 86% detected once. The specimen comprised blood, sampled from a patient who underwent chemoradiotherapy. The receptors stem from a human donor with HPV-associated anogenital cancer.

This chain uses TRBV10-2 with TRBJ1-5; D not resolved. With 8 bases removed from V and 2 bases from J, the gap between germline ends came to 7 bases. Germline CDR1 is WSHSY and CDR2 is SAAADI. CDR3 length: 12 amino acids. CDR3 nucleotide sequence: TGCGCCAGCGCGGACGGCAATCAGCCCCAGCATTTT. Translating gives CASADGNQPQHF.

With respect to this clone: Mismatch with germline at one junction end may stem from a read error. The CDR3 loop is CASREGQENTEAFF. CDR3 DNA sequence: TGTGCCAGCCGTGAGGGACAGGAGAACACTGAAGCTTTCTTT. V is TRBV6-1 and J is TRBJ1-1, with 8 bases that match TRBD1. Looked up from germline, CDR1 is MNHNS and CDR2 is SASEGT. CDR3 length: 14 residues.

The chain employs TRBV18 and TRBJ1-2, with no clear D. The CDR3 covers 15 residues. CDR1 is KGHSH, CDR2 LQKENI, per germline. V lost 4 bases to trimming and J lost 3 bases, with 15 bases between them. CDR3 DNA sequence: TGTGCCAGCTCACGGCCACCGGGAGCGGACTATGGCTACACCTTC. This sequence encodes CASSRPPGADYGYTF. Complete variable domain (other parts from reference TRBV18 and TRBJ1-2): NAGVMQNPRHLVRRRGQEARLRCSPMKGHSHVYWYRQLPEEGLKFMVYLQKENIIDESGMPKERFSAEFPKEGPSILRIQQVVRGDSAAYFCASSRPPGADYGYTFGSGTRLTVV.

The rearrangement joins TRBV5-1 to TRBJ2-3; TRBD2 agrees at 11 bases. CDR1 is SGHRS, CDR2 YFSETQ, per germline. The CDR3 runs 16 residues. V lost 2 bases to trimming and J lost 0 bases; unmatched junction nucleotides: 2. Here the CDR3 reads CASSLRLAGSTDTQYF. In DNA, the CDR3 is TGCGCCAGCAGCTTAAGACTAGCGGGGAGCACAGATACGCAGTATTTT.

This clone was counted a few times. The chain employs TRBV5-8 and TRBJ2-6; 11 bases match TRBD1. Germline V lookup: CDR1 SGHTS, CDR2 YDEGEE. The CDR3 extends over 17 amino acids. The J segment lost 0 bases and the V segment lost 4 bases, leaving 3 bases of the junction unmatched. CDR3 sequence: CASSPGTGGSGANVLTF. The CDR3 bases are TGTGCCAGCAGCCCGGGGACAGGGGGCTCTGGGGCCAACGTCCTGACTTTC.

V and J are TRBV7-2 and TRBJ2-1; 8 positions agree with TRBD2. Per germline, CDR1 SGHTA and CDR2 FQGNSA. The CDR3 runs 15 residues. J was trimmed by 1 base and V by 1 base; bases with no gene match: 0. The CDR3 spells CASSLGGRSYNEQFF. CDR3 nucleotides: TGTGCCAGCAGCTTAGGCGGGAGGTCCTACAATGAGCAGTTCTTC.

The chain carries TRBV10-3 and TRBJ1-1, with a weak D call TRBD1 (6 bases). Trimming removed 7 bases at V and 1 base at J, with 16 bases between. The CDR3 extends over 15 amino acids. CDR1 is ENHRY and CDR2 is SYGVKD in the germline V gene. This CDR3 reads CAIKGQGPKNTEAFF. CDR3 nucleotides: TGTGCCATCAAAGGGCAGGGGCCTAAGAACACTGAAGCTTTCTTT.

The chain carries TRBV30 and TRBJ1-1; 7 bases are a match to TRBD1. This CDR3 is built from 21 residues. The germline V gene has CDR1 GTSNPN and CDR2 SVGIG (reference sequence). V was pared by 0 bases and J by 4 bases, with 26 bases of the junction left unmatched. The CDR3 loop is CAWSVLIFPRLTGMRGTEAFF. In nucleotides, the CDR3 is TGTGCCTGGAGTGTACTGATTTTCCCTAGACTGACAGGGATGAGAGGCACTGAAGCTTTCTTT.

This clone occurred a few times. The chain is built from TRBV7-2 and TRBJ2-1; 10 nucleotides line up with TRBD2. Germline CDR1 SGHTA, CDR2 FQGNSA. The CDR3 sequence is 15 residues long. V lost 5 bases, J lost 9 bases, and 10 bases stayed unmatched. The CDR3: CASSQAAGGQAEQFF. The CDR3, as DNA: TGTGCCAGCAGCCAAGCAGCGGGGGGGCAAGCTGAGCAGTTCTTC.

This sequence joins TRBV4-3 and TRBJ1-2; weak D call: TRBD1 (5 bases). Trimming stripped 0 bases from V and 3 bases from J, with 14 bases between. CDR3 size: 16 residues. CDR1 is LGHNA, CDR2 YSLEER, per germline. CDR3 sequence reads: CASSQDFRGSDYGYTF. CDR3 bases: TGCGCCAGCAGCCAAGATTTCCGGGGGTCGGACTATGGCTACACCTTC.

CDR3 in DNA: TGCGCCAGCAGCTTGACGGGACAGGGCGCTGGGGCCAACGTCCTGACTTTC. Protein sequence: CASSLTGQGAGANVLTF. This rearrangement joins TRBV4-3 to TRBJ2-6; 9 bases line up with TRBD1. The CDR3 extends over 17 amino acids. V was clipped by 5 bases and J by 2 bases; unmatched bases: 7. CDR1 is LGHNA and CDR2 is YSLEER in the germline V gene.

The chain uses TRBV6-6 and TRBJ2-7, with 10 bases fitting TRBD1. Unmatched junction bases numbered 1, after V lost 0 bases and J lost 2 bases. The germline gives CDR1 MNHNY, CDR2 SVGAGI (reference sequence). This CDR3 has 15 amino acids. The chain's CDR3 is CASSYSGQGAYEQYF. In DNA, the CDR3 is TGTGCCAGCAGTTACTCCGGACAGGGGGCCTACGAGCAGTACTTC.

The genes are TRBV7-2 and TRBJ2-2; 8 nucleotides line up with TRBD1. The CDR3 is 15 amino acids. The V gene end was trimmed by 6 bases and the J gene end by 1 base; junction bases not matched to a gene: 4. Looked up from germline, CDR1 is SGHTA and CDR2 is FQGNSA. DNA for the CDR3: TGTGCCAGCAGTATAACAGGGGGGAACACCGGGGAGCTGTTTTTT. This gives the protein CASSITGGNTGELFF. Full variable domain (outside the CDR3, taken from reference TRBV7-2 and TRBJ2-2): GAGVSQSPSNKVTEKGKDVELRCDPISGHTALYWYRQSLGQGLEFLIYFQGNSAPDKSGLPSDRFSAERTGGSVSTLTIQRTQQEDSAVYLCASSITGGNTGELFFGEGSRLTVL.

J is TRBJ1-3 and V is TRBV7-2, with D tentatively TRBD1 (5 bases). The CDR3 has 16 amino acids. Germline V gene lookup returns CDR1 SGHTA and CDR2 FQGNSA. V gave up 3 bases and J gave up 4 bases, with 16 bases separating them. In DNA form, the CDR3 reads TGTGCCAGCAGCTTTATGGTCCGGGGCCAAGGAAACACCATATATTTT. Protein sequence: CASSFMVRGQGNTIYF.

The rearrangement joins TRBV6-4 to TRBJ2-3; no definite D call. Trimming left V 3 bases short and J 2 bases short, with 12 bases between. CDR3 length: 15 amino acids. Germline values: CDR1 MRHNA, CDR2 SNTAGT. CDR3 loop: CASSEEYSLTDTQYF. The CDR3 DNA follows: TGTGCCAGCAGTGAAGAGTACTCACTCACAGATACGCAGTATTTT.

This clone has just one count. V usage is TRBV19 and J usage is TRBJ2-3, with 7 nucleotides matching TRBD2. Trimming cost V 3 bases and J 1 base; bases outside gene matches: 1. This CDR3 contains 14 residues. Germline-derived CDR1 and CDR2 are LNHDA and SQIVND (reference sequence). CDR3 coding DNA: TGTGCCAGTAGTATGGGGGGGGGCACAGATACGCAGTATTTT. Its translation: CASSMGGGTDTQYF.

The rearrangement uses TRBV18 and TRBJ2-7, with a weak D call TRBD1 (6 bases). CDR1 is KGHSH and CDR2 is LQKENI in the germline V gene. The CDR3 totals 13 residues. The V gene lost 2 bases and the J gene lost 4 bases, with 9 bases spanning the gap. CDR3 protein: CASSPAGEYEQYF. In nucleotides, the CDR3 is TGTGCCAGCTCACCAGCAGGGGAATACGAGCAGTACTTC.

The chain recombines TRBV6-5 with TRBJ2-5; TRBD2 matches 9 bases. The J call may be wrong; the DNA end is better matched by TRBJ2-7. This CDR3 contains 15 residues. CDR1 MNHEY and CDR2 SVGAGI come from the germline V gene. The CDR3 loop reads CASRPLAGVTYEQYF. Written as DNA, the CDR3 is TGTGCCAGCAGACCACTAGCGGGCGTCACCTACGAGCAGTACTTC.

The V and J genes are TRBV7-9 and TRBJ2-7, with D possibly matching TRBD1 (5 bases). The germline gives CDR1 SEHNR, CDR2 FQNEAQ (reference sequence). CDR3 length: 14 amino acids. V was pared by 0 bases and J by 3 bases, with 9 bases between. CDR3 nucleotide sequence: TGTGCCAGCAGCTTAGCAGCTGACAGCTACGAGCAGTACTTC. It codes for CASSLAADSYEQYF.

The chain uses TRBV30 and TRBJ2-1; the match to TRBD2 covers 14 bases. In germline, CDR1 is GTSNPN, CDR2 SVGIG (reference sequence). Trimming removed 3 bases from V and 6 bases from J; junction bases left unmatched: 7. CDR3 size: 16 residues. For the CDR3, the DNA is TGTGCCTGGAGCCGACAAGGACTAGCGGGGGGCAATGAGCAGTTCTTC. Encoded protein: CAWSRQGLAGGNEQFF.

The J gene is TRBJ2-5, the V gene TRBV30; 12 bases map to TRBD2. Germline loops: CDR1 GTSNPN, CDR2 SVGIG (reference sequence). The ends lost 3 bases at V and 5 bases at J; junction bases unmatched: 10. The length of the CDR3 is 16 residues. The CDR3 loop is CAWSPKLAGGGETQYF. CDR3 nucleotides: TGTGCCTGGAGCCCAAAACTAGCGGGAGGTGGTGAGACCCAGTACTTC.